Presented here are 27 T cell receptor beta chains from one specimen sequenced in a study of low-dose radiotherapy and immunotherapy resistance in tumors. Time point of the sample: before trial treatment. Primers targeting TRAV and TRBV primed first-strand cDNA, covering alpha and beta chains. Over approximately 20 PCR cycles, TCRs were amplified from a constant-region primer and V-primer adapter. TCRdb processed the reads anew with MiXCR; each CDR3 protein has one entry. The top ten clones hold around 0.93% of a sample with fewer than 95,000 distinct CDR3 sequences, more than 8.5% of them seen once. Here the sequenced sample was PBMCs, taken before treatment. The receptors derive from a male donor with prostate cancer.

The table lists this clonotype with many counts. The CDR3 DNA is TGTGCCACCAGCAGAGGGGAGGCCCTGGCTCGATTGCAGTACTTC. Its translation: CATSRGEALARLQYF. V usage is TRBV15 and J usage is TRBJ2-7, with D tentatively TRBD2 (6 bases). The CDR3 totals 15 residues. Germline assignment: CDR1 LNHNV and CDR2 YYDKDF (reference sequence). Trimming removed 1 base at V and 9 bases at J, with 19 bases between.

On this clonotype itself: This likely stems from a read error, as it lies one base from a far larger clone. The rearrangement links TRBV5-4 to TRBJ2-5; D may be TRBD1 or TRBD2 (5 bases each). CDR1 is SGHNT, CDR2 YYREEE, per germline (reference sequence). The CDR3 is made up of 15 amino acids. V was clipped by 4 bases and J by 11 bases, with 24 bases between them. Here the CDR3 reads CASSETGTVYNEQYF. DNA of the CDR3: TGTGCCAGCAGCGAAACCGGGACGGTCTACAATGAGCAGTACTTC. Full variable domain (missing parts from reference TRBV5-4 and TRBJ2-5): ETGVTQSPTHLIKTRGQQVTLRCSSQSGHNTVSWYQQALGQGPQFIFQYYREEENGRGNFPPRFSGLQFPNYSSELNVNALELDDSALYLCASSETGTVYNEQYFGPGTRLLVL.

This clonotype appeared a few times. This chain links TRBV25-1 with TRBJ2-5, with D maybe TRBD1 (5 bases). The germline V and J ends were trimmed by 1 base and 8 bases, with 14 bases remaining between them. The CDR3 runs 14 residues. Germline V CDR1 and CDR2: MGHDK, SYGVNS. CDR3 region: CASSESLGHVTQYF. CDR3 DNA: TGTGCCAGCAGTGAATCCCTTGGACACGTTACCCAGTACTTC.

This clonotype was found many times. The rearrangement uses TRBV3-1 and TRBJ2-3, with 12 bases lining up with TRBD2. The germline gives CDR1 LGHDT, CDR2 YNNKEL (reference sequence). The CDR3 sequence is 16 residues long. V lost 1 base to trimming and J lost 4 bases; unmatched junction nucleotides: 3. This CDR3 is CASSQGLAGDSDTQYF. In DNA, the CDR3 is TGTGCCAGCAGCCAAGGACTAGCGGGAGACTCAGATACGCAGTATTTT.

This clonotype came up many times. V is TRBV7-2 and J is TRBJ2-7; 14 bases agree with TRBD2. V gave up 6 bases and J gave up 3 bases; unmatched junction bases: 4. The CDR3 contains 15 residues. Germline V lookup: CDR1 SGHTA, CDR2 FQGNSA. CDR3: CASRLGLAGGYEQYF. CDR3 in DNA: TGTGCCAGCAGGCTAGGACTAGCGGGAGGCTACGAGCAGTACTTC.

This clonotype was observed many times. J is TRBJ2-3 and V is TRBV29-1; the D gene is possibly TRBD1 (5 bases). V shed 3 bases and J shed 1 base, with 11 bases lying between them. Germline V CDR1 and CDR2: SQVTM, ANQGSEA. The length of the CDR3 is 14 residues. CDR3 protein: CSVDGAGGTDTQYF. DNA of the CDR3: TGCAGCGTTGATGGGGCAGGAGGCACAGATACGCAGTATTTT.

This clonotype has ten or more counts. This chain connects TRBV18 to TRBJ2-3; D call uncertain. CDR3 length: 13 residues. Germline CDR1 reads KGHSH; CDR2 reads LQKENI. V gave up 4 bases and J gave up 6 bases, with 11 bases separating them. This CDR3 is CASSLPTRDTQYF. CDR3 nucleotides: TGTGCCAGCTCACTTCCCACGAGGGATACGCAGTATTTT.

This clonotype was seen repeatedly, ten times or more. This sequence joins TRBV6-6 and TRBJ1-2; possibly TRBD1 for D (6 bases). V lost 4 bases, J lost 4 bases, and 13 bases lay in between. This CDR3 has 14 residues. From germline, CDR1 is MNHNY and CDR2 SVGAGI (reference sequence). CDR3 bases: TGTGCCAGCAGTTTCCTGACAGGCTCCTATGGCTACACCTTC. It is translated as CASSFLTGSYGYTF.

This clonotype was recorded many times. The V call is TRBV10-3, the J call TRBJ2-7; D may match TRBD1 or TRBD2 (5 bases each). Per the germline V gene, CDR1 is ENHRY and CDR2 is SYGVKD. The V end was cut by 0 bases, the J end by 5 bases, with 11 bases between. The CDR3 sequence is 14 residues long. CDR3 sequence reads: CAISESTRGNEQYF. The CDR3 nucleotides read TGTGCCATCAGTGAGTCGACGAGGGGAAACGAGCAGTACTTC.

In its sample, this clonotype was seen many times. V usage is TRBV29-1 and J usage is TRBJ1-4; unclear D gene. V lost 0 bases and J 0 bases, leaving 8 bases between the germline ends. CDR1 is SQVTM, CDR2 ANQGSEA, per germline. This CDR3 region has 15 residues. CDR3 amino acids: CSVEDSAATNEKLFF. CDR3 bases: TGCAGCGTTGAAGATTCCGCCGCAACTAATGAAAAACTGTTTTTT.

This clonotype was found many times. The chain combines TRBV11-3 with TRBJ2-3; 7 positions agree with TRBD2. CDR3 length: 14 residues. J gave up 5 bases and V 3 bases, and 5 bases lay outside the gene matches. CDR1 and CDR2 (germline): SGHNT, YENEEA. DNA of the CDR3: TGTGCCAGCAGCTTCGGGGGGACGGTAGATACGCAGTATTTT. It codes for CASSFGGTVDTQYF.

This clonotype was seen repeatedly, ten times or more. The chain has TRBV7-2 and TRBJ2-7; 9 bases align to TRBD1. The V segment lost 8 bases and the J segment 4 bases; nucleotides outside the gene matches: 12. From germline, CDR1 is SGHTA and CDR2 FQGNSA. The CDR3 has 15 amino acids. DNA of the CDR3: TGTGCCAGCGCTACATCCGGGACAGGGTTTTACGAGCAGTACTTC. Residues: CASATSGTGFYEQYF.

This chain links TRBV11-3 with TRBJ1-1; D is unresolved. The germline V and J ends were trimmed by 7 bases and 2 bases, with 11 bases remaining between them. In germline, CDR1 is SGHNT, CDR2 YENEEA. The CDR3 totals 13 residues. As DNA, the CDR3 is TGTGCCAGCACCCGGGAGGCTAACACTGAAGCTTTCTTT. Residues: CASTREANTEAFF.

This clonotype was detected ten times or more. V gene TRBV18 combines with J gene TRBJ2-5, with D possibly matching TRBD1 (5 bases). With 10 bases removed from V and 1 base from J, the gap between germline ends came to 13 bases. The length of the CDR3 is 13 residues. Germline lookup yields CDR1 KGHSH and CDR2 LQKENI. CDR3 protein: CATSPGSQETQYF. In nucleotides, the CDR3 is TGTGCCACCTCGCCAGGGTCCCAAGAGACCCAGTACTTC.

This clonotype was counted between two and nine times. With a much larger clone just one base away, this may be a read error. The V gene is TRBV11-2, the J gene TRBJ2-1, with a tentative D call TRBD2 (6 bases). The V end was cut by 3 bases, the J end by 2 bases, with 11 bases between. The CDR3 runs to 15 residues. Germline V lookup: CDR1 SGHAT, CDR2 FQNNGV. The CDR3 loop is CASSFVGGTYNEQFF. CDR3 coding DNA: TGTGCCAGCAGCTTTGTGGGAGGAACCTACAATGAGCAGTTCTTC.

This clonotype was picked up many times. The chain employs TRBV20-1 and TRBJ2-1; 16 bases line up with TRBD2. This CDR3 region has 14 residues. Trimming at V came to 6 bases and at J to 5 bases, leaving 1 base not matched to a gene. Per germline, CDR1 DFQATT and CDR2 SNEGSKA (reference sequence). CDR3 region: CSAGLAGGNNEQFF. DNA of the CDR3: TGCAGTGCGGGACTAGCGGGAGGGAACAATGAGCAGTTCTTC.

The rearrangement joins TRBV4-1 to TRBJ2-1, with D possibly called TRBD1 or TRBD2 (5 bases each). Per germline, CDR1 MGHRA and CDR2 YSYEKL. The CDR3 has 14 residues. V was clipped by 6 bases and J by 8 bases, with 17 bases between them. The CDR3 loop reads CASSDRGGGYEQFF. CDR3 sequence (DNA): TGCGCCAGCAGTGACCGGGGCGGTGGATATGAGCAGTTCTTC.

This clonotype was observed at least ten times. The rearrangement joins TRBV24-1 to TRBJ2-5, with 9 bases matching TRBD1. Germline V lookup: CDR1 KGHDR, CDR2 SFDVKD. Trimming removed 4 bases from V and 5 bases from J; junction bases left unmatched: 10. CDR3 length: 16 amino acids. CDR3: CATSDKGTGRRETQYF. The DNA of the CDR3 is TGTGCCACCAGTGACAAAGGGACAGGGCGGCGGGAGACCCAGTACTTC.

In this sample, this clonotype turned up many times. CDR3 region: CASSDSSGRDTDTQYF. The CDR3 DNA follows: TGTGCCAGCAGTGATAGTAGCGGGAGGGACACAGATACGCAGTATTTT. This chain connects TRBV13 to TRBJ2-3, with 11 bases aligning to TRBD2. This CDR3 comprises 16 residues. Germline lookup yields CDR1 PRHDT and CDR2 FYEKMQ (reference sequence). V lost 6 bases, J lost 2 bases, and 7 bases stayed unmatched.

This clonotype was counted ten times or more. The chain is built from TRBV6-5 and TRBJ2-2, with D unclear. The CDR3 runs to 13 residues. V was pared by 6 bases and J by 0 bases, with 5 bases between. Germline-derived CDR1 and CDR2 are MNHEY and SVGAGI. CDR3 residues: CASRDTNTGELFF. The CDR3 region has the DNA TGTGCCAGCAGAGACACGAACACCGGGGAGCTGTTTTTT.

This clonotype was detected many times. The J gene is TRBJ1-2, the V gene TRBV14; 7 nucleotides line up with TRBD1. CDR3 length: 13 amino acids. The germline CDR1 and CDR2 sequences are SGHDN and FVKESK. The V segment lost 1 base and the J segment 7 bases; nucleotides outside the gene matches: 3. CDR3 DNA sequence: TGTGCCAGCAGCCAAGTCCCAGGGGGTGGCTACACCTTC. Its translation is CASSQVPGGGYTF.

A few counts support this clonotype. This sequence joins TRBV19 and TRBJ2-5; perhaps TRBD2 as D (6 bases). The germline gives CDR1 LNHDA, CDR2 SQIVND (reference sequence). Deletions cut 6 bases from V and 2 bases from J, with 13 bases between. This CDR3 comprises 14 residues. The CDR3 is CASRMRREQETQYF. DNA for the CDR3: TGTGCCAGTAGGATGCGGAGGGAACAAGAGACCCAGTACTTC.

The chain has TRBV4-3 and TRBJ2-1; 12 bases align to TRBD2. The junction had 13 bases not matched to a gene; V was cut back by 3 bases and J by 7 bases. This CDR3 region has 18 residues. From germline, CDR1 is LGHNA and CDR2 YSLEER. CDR3 sequence: CASSQHIQLAGGQNEQFF. CDR3 DNA: TGCGCCAGCAGCCAGCATATCCAGCTAGCGGGAGGGCAAAATGAGCAGTTCTTC.

V usage is TRBV7-6 and J usage is TRBJ2-3, with a weak D call TRBD1 (5 bases). CDR1 and CDR2 (germline): SGHVS, FNYEAQ. V was cut by 1 base and J by 2 bases, with 7 bases left in between. The CDR3 is made up of 14 amino acids. CDR3 bases: TGTGCCAGCAGCTTAGGGACACCCACAGATACGCAGTATTTT. Protein: CASSLGTPTDTQYF.

Many counts were recorded for this clonotype. The rearrangement links TRBV7-2 to TRBJ1-6, with 7 bases matching TRBD1. After removal of 3 bases from V and 5 bases from J, the junction contained 10 bases not matched to a gene. Germline V lookup: CDR1 SGHTA, CDR2 FQGNSA. The CDR3 spans 17 residues. The CDR3 bases are TGTGCCAGCAGCTTTAACCAGGGGGGGTATCATAATTCACCCCTCCACTTT. Translation: CASSFNQGGYHNSPLHF. The full variable domain, completed using reference TRBV7-2 and TRBJ1-6, is GAGVSQSPSNKVTEKGKDVELRCDPISGHTALYWYRQSLGQGLEFLIYFQGNSAPDKSGLPSDRFSAERTGGSVSTLTIQRTQQEDSAVYLCASSFNQGGYHNSPLHFGNGTRLTVT.

This clonotype was detected many times. The V gene is TRBV28, the J gene TRBJ2-1, with TRBD2 matching over 7 bases. Germline CDR1 and CDR2: MDHEN and SYDVKM. V shed 3 bases, J shed 7 bases, and the junction held 6 bases outside the gene matches. This CDR3 has 14 residues. CDR3 sequence (DNA): TGTGCCAGCAGTTTCGGCGGGAGCCTAAATGAGCAGTTCTTC. Its translation is CASSFGGSLNEQFF.

This clonotype has a count of ten or more. The rearrangement uses TRBV6-1 and TRBJ2-3; D is undetermined. V was trimmed by 0 bases and J by 4 bases, leaving 8 bases between them. The CDR3 loop spans 14 amino acids. CDR1 MNHNS and CDR2 SASEGT come from the germline V gene. Here the CDR3 reads CASSEALRADTQYF. The CDR3 DNA sequence: TGTGCCAGCAGTGAAGCGCTTCGGGCAGATACGCAGTATTTT.